Presented here are 12 T cell receptor beta chains from one specimen sequenced in a study of shared clonotypes between healthy human individuals. Profiling relied on immunoSEQ multiplex PCR, and the TCRdb table lists in-frame clones only, not all of them. The sample records fewer than 400,000 clones, approximately 74% being singletons. Sequenced: memory CD4+ T cells sorted from blood. Subset here: CD45RA-negative fraction. These receptors came from a man aged 30 to 39 in good health.

The chain recombines TRBV19 with TRBJ1-2, with D hard to call. This CDR3 contains 14 residues. V was trimmed by 7 bases and J by 1 base, leaving 13 bases between them. Looked up from germline, CDR1 is LNHDA and CDR2 is SQIVND (reference sequence). CDR3 amino acids: CASTSLLRNYGYTF. The CDR3 DNA is TGTGCCAGTACTTCCCTACTACGTAACTATGGCTACACCTTC.

The chain combines TRBV25-1 with TRBJ2-1; D remains ambiguous. Trimming took 2 bases from V and 3 from J, leaving 14 bases between them. The germline V gene has CDR1 MGHDK and CDR2 SYGVNS. The CDR3 loop spans 16 amino acids. Here the CDR3 DNA reads TGTGCCAGCAGTGAAGCTGGCTTTGCTTACTACAATGAGCAGTTCTTC. This gives the protein CASSEAGFAYYNEQFF.

The genes are TRBV2 and TRBJ2-7, with TRBD1 identical over 7 bases. The length of the CDR3 is 14 residues. Germline values: CDR1 SNHLY, CDR2 FYNNEI. The junction had 6 bases not matched to a gene; V was cut back by 3 bases and J by 4 bases. CDR3 loop: CASSERGPSYEQYF. CDR3 coding DNA: TGTGCCAGCAGTGAGAGGGGGCCCTCATACGAGCAGTACTTC. Full variable domain (missing parts from reference TRBV2 and TRBJ2-7): EPEVTQTPSHQVTQMGQEVILRCVPISNHLYFYWYRQILGQKVEFLVSFYNNEISEKSEIFDDQFSVERPDGSNFTLKIRSTKLEDSAMYFCASSERGPSYEQYFGPGTRLTVT.

Only one count was recorded for this clone. The junction departs from germline at one end; a sequencing error may be responsible. V usage is TRBV7-7 and J usage is TRBJ2-3; 7 bases agree with TRBD2. The V gene's germline CDR1 is SSHAT and CDR2 FNYEAQ (reference sequence). The CDR3 extends over 15 amino acids. The CDR3 is CASSLSGLHTDTQYF. The CDR3 DNA reads TGTGCTAGCAGCTTATCGGGACTACACACAGATACGCAGTATTTT.

This clone was counted between two and nine times. The rearrangement uses TRBV5-1 and TRBJ2-2; D ambiguous. The germline V gene encodes CDR1 SGHRS and CDR2 YFSETQ. Trimming took off 6 bases at V and 3 bases at J, with 12 bases between the two ends. The CDR3 extends over 14 amino acids. CDR3 sequence reads: CASTQQDHTGELFF. CDR3 nucleotides: TGCGCCAGCACCCAGCAGGACCACACCGGGGAGCTGTTTTTT.

V and J are TRBV11-3 and TRBJ2-1; D ambiguous. The CDR3 totals 13 residues. The V end lost 1 base, the J end lost 0 bases, and 1 base lay between the germline ends. CDR1 and CDR2 from the germline V gene are SGHNT and YENEEA. This CDR3 is CASSLASYNEQFF. The CDR3 DNA is TGTGCCAGCAGCTTAGCCTCCTACAATGAGCAGTTCTTC.

The J gene is TRBJ2-3, the V gene TRBV7-6; possibly TRBD1 or TRBD2 for D (5 bases each). CDR1 is SGHVS, CDR2 FNYEAQ, per germline. There are 14 residues in the CDR3. V was pared by 5 bases and J by 6 bases, with 15 bases between. The CDR3 reads CASSGQVRGDTQYF. CDR3 DNA: TGTGCCAGCAGCGGACAAGTGAGAGGGGATACGCAGTATTTT.

This rearrangement joins TRBV6-6 to TRBJ2-3, with D possibly called TRBD1 or TRBD2 (5 bases each). Germline lookup yields CDR1 MNHNY and CDR2 SVGAGI (reference sequence). The CDR3 length is 14 residues. V gave up 6 bases and J gave up 2 bases, with 12 bases separating them. The CDR3 spells CASRGDGNTDTQYF. CDR3 nucleotides: TGTGCCAGCAGGGGGGACGGGAACACAGATACGCAGTATTTT.

The chain couples TRBV7-2 to TRBJ2-7; D might be TRBD2 (5 bases). This CDR3 spans 15 amino acids. Germline CDR1 is SGHTA and CDR2 is FQGNSA. V was pared by 1 base and J by 3 bases, with 13 bases between. Here the CDR3 DNA reads TGTGCCAGCAGCTTAGGCCCGCCCGGGGACTACGAGCAGTACTTC. It encodes CASSLGPPGDYEQYF.

The table lists this clone with a count of one. J is TRBJ2-3 and V is TRBV29-1, with D possibly TRBD2 on 6 matching bases. CDR3 size: 15 residues. Trimming removed 5 bases from V and 6 bases from J, with 21 bases in between. CDR1 and CDR2 from the germline V gene are SQVTM and ANQGSEA. The CDR3 spells CSVPDPRDWGDTQYF. DNA for the CDR3: TGCAGCGTTCCCGACCCCCGGGACTGGGGGGATACGCAGTATTTT.

The rearrangement links TRBV27 to TRBJ2-1, with 9 bases matching TRBD2. J was trimmed by 1 base and V by 6 bases; bases with no gene match: 7. Germline V gives CDR1 MNHEY, CDR2 SMNVEV (reference sequence). The CDR3 sequence is 16 residues long. The CDR3 loop reads CASRYLAGESYNEQFF. The CDR3 coding sequence is TGTGCCAGCAGATATTTAGCGGGAGAGTCCTACAATGAGCAGTTCTTC.

The rearrangement joins TRBV5-4 to TRBJ2-3, with a possible D match to TRBD2 (5 bases). Germline lookup yields CDR1 SGHNT and CDR2 YYREEE (reference sequence). The CDR3 has 13 residues. V was cut by 3 bases and J by 6 bases, with 11 bases left in between. CDR3 in DNA: TGTGCCAGCAGCTCAACTAGGAGCGATACGCAGTATTTT. Encoded protein: CASSSTRSDTQYF.